These T cell receptor beta chains were read from a single sample in a study of T cell responses to AZD1222 COVID-19 vaccine. Produced via immunoSEQ multiplex PCR; TCRdb's table is partial and in-frame only. The sample comprises some 150,000 clones, 85% to 95% of which are singletons, and 0.7% to 0.9% rests with the top ten. The source was peripheral blood, collected on day 0 of AZD1222 vaccination. The receptor source for this set is an adult in good health. The CDR3 runs from the conserved cysteine through the conserved F or W. A D gene is named only where the DNA matches it firmly. Clone size is stated in some rows and not others, as once, few, many or a class when expanded.

NA	TRBV7-9	15	once	TRBJ2-1	CASSLALGAYNEQFF	TGTGCCAGCAGCTTAGCACTGGGCGCCTACAATGAGCAGTTCTTC
NA	TRBV29-1	13	once	TRBJ1-4	CSARDGTNEKLFF	TGCAGCGCGAGGGACGGAACTAATGAAAAACTGTTTTTT
NA	TRBV6-5	15	NA	TRBJ2-3	CASALLMDSTDTQYF	TGTGCCAGCGCACTCCTAATGGACAGCACAGATACGCAGTATTTT
NA	TRBV5-1	15	NA	TRBJ1-2	CASSPRRAGDYGYTF	TGCGCCAGCAGCCCGAGGAGGGCAGGGGACTATGGCTACACCTTC
NA	TRBV12-3/TRBV12-4	12	NA	TRBJ1-1	CASSFGISEAFF	TGTGCCAGCAGTTTTGGGATTTCTGAAGCTTTCTTT
TRBD1	TRBV18	13	once	TRBJ1-2	CASSPSGDRGHTF	TGTGCCAGCTCACCAAGTGGGGACAGGGGTCACACCTTC
NA	TRBV7-2	13	once	TRBJ1-5	CASSPDSNQPQHF	TGTGCCAGCAGCCCGGACAGCAATCAGCCCCAGCATTTT
TRBD1	TRBV4-1	15	NA	TRBJ1-6	CASSQITGGNSPLHF	TGCGCCAGCAGCCAGATAACAGGGGGGAATTCACCCCTCCACTTT
NA	TRBV5-1	17	NA	TRBJ2-2	CASSLWAGVGVAGELFF	TGCGCCAGCAGCTTGTGGGCAGGGGTCGGAGTAGCCGGGGAGCTGTTTTTT
NA	TRBV7-8	15	NA	TRBJ1-1	CASSPTRTTNTEAFF	TGTGCCAGCAGCCCAACACGGACAACTAACACTGAAGCTTTCTTT